This is a list of T cell receptor beta chains from one sample in a study of T-cell memory formation after mild COVID-19. TCRdb re-called the 5' RACE reads through MiXCR, storing one row per CDR3 protein. Among about 340,000 distinct CDR3 sequences, 10% to 15% were seen once, and the ten largest hold about 21%. Sequenced material: PBMCs or a T cell subset sorted from them (not recorded which). The source of these receptors is a man aged 18 to 30 who had mild COVID-19 (a few samples of this study predate the infection). Cell type and time point are not known. The CDR3 runs from the conserved cysteine through the conserved F or W. A D gene is named only where the DNA matches it firmly. Rows may omit the clone size; those that give it use once, few, many or a size class.

V gene: TRBV2; D gene: .; clone size: .; J gene: TRBJ1-2; CDR3 protein: CASSAVGAGYTF; CDR3 DNA: TGTGCCAGCAGTGCGGTCGGGGCCGGCTACACCTTC
V gene: TRBV18; D gene: .; clone size: .; J gene: TRBJ1-1; CDR3 protein: CASSPTPQVGTEAFF; CDR3 DNA: TGTGCCAGCTCACCCACGCCCCAAGTCGGGACTGAAGCTTTCTTT
V gene: TRBV4-3; D gene: TRBD1; clone size: .; J gene: TRBJ1-1; CDR3 protein: CASSQDRGRAEAFF; CDR3 DNA: TGCGCCAGCAGCCAAGACAGGGGGCGAGCTGAAGCTTTCTTT
V gene: TRBV7-8; D gene: .; clone size: few; J gene: TRBJ2-3; CDR3 protein: CASSPGGHLSTDTQYF; CDR3 DNA: TGTGCCAGCAGCCCAGGAGGCCACTTAAGCACAGATACGCAGTATTTT
V gene: TRBV6-5; D gene: .; clone size: few; J gene: TRBJ1-4; CDR3 protein: CASSPSGQGGEKLFF; CDR3 DNA: TGTGCCAGCAGTCCGTCGGGGCAGGGCGGTGAAAAACTGTTTTTT
V gene: TRBV4-3; D gene: TRBD1; clone size: many; J gene: TRBJ2-2; CDR3 protein: CASSPQGATGELFF; CDR3 DNA: TGCGCCAGCAGCCCCCAGGGGGCCACCGGGGAGCTGTTTTTT
V gene: TRBV29-1; D gene: .; clone size: few; J gene: TRBJ2-2; CDR3 protein: CSVGGTKNTGELFF; CDR3 DNA: TGCAGCGTTGGGGGGACAAAAAACACCGGGGAGCTGTTTTTT
V gene: TRBV4-1; D gene: TRBD1; clone size: few; J gene: TRBJ2-5; CDR3 protein: CASSQSDRGFGETQYF; CDR3 DNA: TGCGCCAGCAGCCAGTCGGACAGGGGGTTCGGGGAGACCCAGTACTTC
V gene: TRBV4-3; D gene: .; clone size: few; J gene: TRBJ2-1; CDR3 protein: CASSADSNKPFNEQFF; CDR3 DNA: TGCGCCAGCAGCGCGGACTCGAACAAACCCTTCAATGAGCAGTTCTTC
V gene: TRBV7-2; D gene: TRBD1; clone size: many; J gene: TRBJ1-1; CDR3 protein: CASSYNAGTGAEAFF; CDR3 DNA: TGTGCCAGCAGCTATAACGCCGGGACAGGGGCCGAAGCTTTCTTT
V gene: TRBV10-2; D gene: .; clone size: .; J gene: TRBJ2-5; CDR3 protein: CASSIRYQETQYF; CDR3 DNA: TGCGCCAGCAGTATACGGTACCAAGAGACCCAGTACTTC
V gene: TRBV7-9; D gene: TRBD1; clone size: .; J gene: TRBJ2-7; CDR3 protein: CASSPGTGEEQYF; CDR3 DNA: TGTGCCAGCAGCCCCGGGACAGGGGAAGAGCAGTACTTC
V gene: TRBV6-1; D gene: .; clone size: .; J gene: TRBJ2-1; CDR3 protein: CASSEGTNNEQFF; CDR3 DNA: TGTGCCAGCAGTGAGGGGACCAACAATGAGCAGTTCTTC
V gene: TRBV2; D gene: TRBD2; clone size: .; J gene: TRBJ2-1; CDR3 protein: CASSEGTSGNEQFF; CDR3 DNA: TGTGCCAGCAGTGAGGGGACTAGCGGCAATGAGCAGTTCTTC
V gene: TRBV1; D gene: .; clone size: few; J gene: TRBJ1-5; CDR3 protein: CTSSQDSQPHCQPQHF; CDR3 DNA: TGCACCAGCAGCCAAGATAGTCAGCCGCACTGTCAGCCCCAGCATTTT
V gene: TRBV5-6; D gene: TRBD1; clone size: .; J gene: TRBJ2-7; CDR3 protein: CASSYRGVDEQYF; CDR3 DNA: TGTGCCAGCAGCTACAGGGGCGTGGACGAGCAGTACTTC